Following are 2 T cell receptor beta chains from one sample sequenced in a study of breast tumors, draining lymph nodes, adjacent tissues. Samples came from axillary lymph nodes draining the breast cancer. Each CDR3 protein gets one entry after TCRdb re-called the multiplex PCR reads with MiXCR. The sample holds under 250,000 distinct CDR3 sequences, about 30% seen once. Sequenced material: axillary lymph node tissue. These receptors originate from a female donor with breast cancer. Some clones in this sample may be carry-over from other donors' samples.

The J gene is TRBJ2-3, the V gene TRBV4-2, with D perhaps TRBD2 (5 bases). V lost 2 bases, J lost 3 bases, and 6 bases lay in between. Germline CDR1 LGHNA, CDR2 YNFKEQ. CDR3 length: 13 amino acids. CDR3 nucleotide sequence: TGTGCCAGCAGCCAAACGGGGACAGATACGCAGTATTTT. Translation: CASSQTGTDTQYF.

The chain links TRBV29-1 to TRBJ1-4, with D perhaps TRBD1 (6 bases). Germline lookup yields CDR1 SQVTM and CDR2 ANQGSEA. The CDR3 spans 16 residues. V shed 7 bases and J shed 7 bases, with 25 bases lying between them. Here the CDR3 DNA reads TGCAGCGCTAGGGGGGCGTATAGCACAGATACTGAAAAACTGTTTTTT. This sequence encodes CSARGAYSTDTEKLFF.